The 30 T cell receptor beta chains listed next were all sequenced from one sample in a study of human T cells and chemical hapten exposure (dated by TCRdb to about 2021). Libraries were built with RACE. Sequencer: NextSeq 500. Starting from the raw public reads, TCRdb applied fastp trimming at Q25, assembled clones with MiXCR and retained in-frame beta chains. Every entry covers one CDR3 protein and lists the most common genes and DNA from its rows. The table for this sample lists 150,000 to 200,000 distinct CDR3 sequences; approximately 15% of them were counted only once. The ten biggest clones cover 1.7% of the sample. The sample's time point label is to be understood as: patch test 1, 2 weeks after DPC sensitization. The sample's treatment or condition label, in plain terms: therapeutic diphenylcyclopropenone sensitization with weekly scalp DPC. Sequencing was performed on whole blood, taken in connection with sensitization to the hapten diphenylcyclopropenone (DPC). These receptors all stem from a woman in her thirties with alopecia areata. Some clones in this sample may be carry-over from other donors' samples.

The chain uses TRBV20-1 and TRBJ1-2; 9 nucleotides line up with TRBD1. V was pared by 0 bases and J by 4 bases, with 6 bases of the junction left unmatched. The CDR3 runs to 15 residues. Germline loops: CDR1 DFQATT, CDR2 SNEGSKA (reference sequence). The CDR3 here is CSARDPGQGLYGYTF. CDR3 nucleotides: TGCAGTGCTAGAGATCCTGGACAGGGGCTCTATGGCTACACCTTC.

In this sample, this clonotype turned up many times. The chain combines TRBV20-1 with TRBJ2-2, with 10 nucleotides matching TRBD1. Looked up from germline, CDR1 is DFQATT and CDR2 is SNEGSKA (reference sequence). The CDR3 runs to 15 residues. The junction had 7 bases not matched to a gene; V was cut back by 2 bases and J by 7 bases. This chain's CDR3 is CSARRQGAQSGELFF. DNA for the CDR3: TGCAGTGCTAGAAGACAGGGGGCGCAGAGCGGGGAGCTGTTTTTT.

This clonotype was detected a few times. The chain recombines TRBV20-1 with TRBJ1-2; weak D call: TRBD1 (6 bases). There are 13 residues in the CDR3. V lost 4 bases to trimming and J lost 6 bases, with 15 bases between them. Germline V gene lookup returns CDR1 DFQATT and CDR2 SNEGSKA (reference sequence). The CDR3 loop reads CSATLWGPDGYTF. DNA for the CDR3: TGCAGTGCTACCCTCTGGGGGCCGGATGGCTACACCTTC.

This clonotype has ten or more counts. The rearrangement uses TRBV5-1 and TRBJ2-2; D is unclear. Trimming shortened V by 0 bases and J by 1 base, and 7 bases separated the two germline ends. Looked up from germline, CDR1 is SGHRS and CDR2 is YFSETQ. CDR3 length: 15 residues. The CDR3 loop reads CASSLGFQNTGELFF. DNA for the CDR3: TGCGCCAGCAGCTTGGGCTTCCAGAACACCGGGGAGCTGTTTTTT.

This clonotype was found a few times. The chain couples TRBV7-7 to TRBJ2-5; 7 nucleotides match TRBD1. Germline loops: CDR1 SSHAT, CDR2 FNYEAQ (reference sequence). V trimming: 5 bases; J trimming: 6 bases; junction bases outside the gene matches: 9. The CDR3 is 14 residues long. CDR3 sequence (DNA): TGTGCCAGCAGCCATGACAGGGTTGGGAAGACCCAGTACTTC. Translating gives CASSHDRVGKTQYF. Using reference TRBV7-7 and TRBJ2-5 for the parts outside the CDR3, the full variable domain is GAGVSQSPRYKVTKRGQDVTLRCDPISSHATLYWYQQALGQGPEFLTYFNYEAQPDKSGLPSDRFSAERPEGSISTLTIQRTEQRDSAMYRCASSHDRVGKTQYFGPGTRLLVL.

The chain carries TRBV28 and TRBJ1-2; no clear D gene. Trimming pared 5 bases from V and 6 bases from J, leaving 16 bases between. Germline V gives CDR1 MDHEN, CDR2 SYDVKM. The CDR3 covers 14 residues. The CDR3 region is CASSPLGRADGYTF. The CDR3 region has the DNA TGTGCCAGCAGTCCCCTAGGTAGGGCTGATGGCTACACCTTC.

This clonotype was picked up many times. The J gene is TRBJ2-3, the V gene TRBV6-2 or TRBV6-3, with 9 bases identical to TRBD2. This CDR3 has 18 amino acids. Trimming cost V 0 bases and J 0 bases; bases outside gene matches: 7. Germline V gives CDR1 MNHEY, CDR2 SVGEGT. The CDR3 DNA reads as TGTGCCAGCAGTTACTCGACTAGCGGTCCAACTAGCACAGATACGCAGTATTTT. Amino acid sequence: CASSYSTSGPTSTDTQYF.

J is TRBJ1-6 and V is TRBV27; no firm D call. CDR3 length: 13 amino acids. Germline assignment: CDR1 MNHEY and CDR2 SMNVEV (reference sequence). V dropped 8 bases and J dropped 7 bases, with 12 bases sitting between them. The CDR3, as DNA: TGTGCCAGCCGAGGGATGGTGAATTCACCCCTCCACTTT. As protein: CASRGMVNSPLHF.

J is TRBJ2-5 and V is TRBV6-5; D could derive from TRBD1 or TRBD2 (6 bases each). V was clipped by 5 bases and J by 0 bases, with 10 bases between them. The V gene's germline CDR1 is MNHEY and CDR2 SVGAGI. This CDR3 is built from 14 residues. The chain's CDR3 is CASSPRDNQETQYF. CDR3 nucleotide sequence: TGTGCCAGCAGTCCGCGGGACAACCAAGAGACCCAGTACTTC.

This clonotype was detected only a few times. This sequence joins TRBV9 and TRBJ2-3; the D gene could be TRBD1 or TRBD2 (5 bases each). The germline gives CDR1 SGDLS, CDR2 YYNGEE. This CDR3 comprises 15 residues. V was clipped by 0 bases and J by 1 base, with 9 bases between them. The CDR3 reads CASSVEGRGTDTQYF. In DNA, the CDR3 is TGTGCCAGCAGCGTAGAGGGACGAGGCACAGATACGCAGTATTTT.

This clonotype has only a few counts. This rearrangement joins TRBV5-4 to TRBJ1-5; D is possibly TRBD1 (5 bases). Germline V gives CDR1 SGHNT, CDR2 YYREEE (reference sequence). CDR3 length: 16 residues. The V gene lost 0 bases and the J gene lost 0 bases, with 10 bases spanning the gap. In DNA form, the CDR3 reads TGTGCCAGCAGCTTGGATGGGGGGTATAGCAATCAGCCCCAGCATTTT. It specifies CASSLDGGYSNQPQHF.

The chain links TRBV3-1 to TRBJ2-2; D gene ambiguous. Trimming left V 4 bases short and J 3 bases short, with 9 bases between. Germline V CDR1 and CDR2: LGHDT, YNNKEL (reference sequence). CDR3 size: 14 residues. This CDR3 reads CASSPRWDTGELFF. The CDR3 DNA follows: TGTGCCAGCAGCCCACGTTGGGACACCGGGGAGCTGTTTTTT.

This clonotype was counted a few times. The chain uses TRBV5-1 and TRBJ1-5, with 10 bases matching TRBD1. Germline trimming cut 3 bases from V and 4 bases from J; bases unmatched to any gene: 4. The germline gives CDR1 SGHRS, CDR2 YFSETQ. CDR3 length equals 15 residues. The CDR3 DNA reads TGCGCCAGCAGCTCTGGACAGGGGGTAAATCAGCCCCAGCATTTT. Protein product: CASSSGQGVNQPQHF.

CDR3 nucleotides: TGTGCCAGCAGCTTAGCAGGTTATGCTAGCGGGAAACCCTTGGTCCTTACAGATACGCAGTATTTT. This encodes CASSLAGYASGKPLVLTDTQYF. The chain has TRBV7-6 and TRBJ2-3; 9 nucleotides match TRBD2. The CDR3 totals 22 residues. In germline, CDR1 is SGHVS, CDR2 FNYEAQ. Trimming took 0 bases from V and 3 from J; bases not matched to a gene: 22. Filled out from reference TRBV7-6 and TRBJ2-3, the complete variable domain reads GAGVSQSPRYKVTKRGQDVALRCDPISGHVSLYWYRQALGQGPEFLTYFNYEAQQDKSGLPNDRFSAERPEGSISTLTIQRTEQRDSAMYRCASSLAGYASGKPLVLTDTQYFGPGTRLTVL.

The V and J genes are TRBV6-5 and TRBJ2-2; D unresolved. CDR1 is MNHEY, CDR2 SVGAGI, per germline. This CDR3 region has 18 residues. The V end was cut by 2 bases, the J end by 6 bases, with 22 bases between. The CDR3 sequence: CASSYHLEGRIFAGELFF. The CDR3 coding sequence is TGTGCCAGCAGTTACCATCTGGAAGGACGGATTTTCGCCGGGGAGCTGTTTTTT.

V and J are TRBV5-5 and TRBJ2-3, with 7 bases aligning to TRBD2. With 4 bases clipped from V and 3 bases from J, the junction kept 11 bases outside the gene matches. Germline CDR1 SGHKS, CDR2 YYEKEE (reference sequence). This CDR3 region has 16 residues. This chain's CDR3 is CASSLGTTLPTDTQYF. DNA for the CDR3: TGTGCCAGCAGCCTGGGGACTACTCTCCCGACAGATACGCAGTATTTT.

This clonotype appeared a few times. This sequence joins TRBV6-2 or TRBV6-3 and TRBJ1-5; D unclear. Germline CDR1 reads MNHEY; CDR2 reads SVGEGT. The length of the CDR3 is 12 residues. V shed 4 bases and J shed 6 bases, with 7 bases lying between them. This chain's CDR3 is CASSSEGQPQHF. The CDR3 nucleotides are TGTGCCAGCAGTTCTGAGGGTCAGCCCCAGCATTTT.

This clonotype was recorded at least ten times. V and J are TRBV11-2 and TRBJ1-1; 8 bases align to TRBD1. Trimming removed 4 bases from V and 5 bases from J; junction bases left unmatched: 3. CDR1 and CDR2 from the germline V gene are SGHAT and FQNNGV. This CDR3 contains 13 residues. The CDR3 protein is CASSSDRETEAFF. The DNA for the CDR3 is TGTGCCAGCAGCTCGGACAGGGAGACTGAAGCTTTCTTT.

V usage is TRBV18 and J usage is TRBJ1-2; possibly TRBD1 for D (6 bases). The germline V and J ends were trimmed by 3 bases and 8 bases, with 19 bases remaining between them. The CDR3 loop spans 15 amino acids. Germline loops: CDR1 KGHSH, CDR2 LQKENI. CDR3 protein: CASSPGGTRKSGYTF. Written as DNA, the CDR3 is TGTGCCAGCTCACCGGGGGGCACTCGCAAGTCGGGCTACACCTTC.

This chain links TRBV29-1 with TRBJ2-3; possible D gene TRBD2, 5 bases. Germline V lookup: CDR1 SQVTM, CDR2 ANQGSEA. The germline V and J ends were trimmed by 6 bases and 0 bases, with 13 bases remaining between them. This CDR3 spans 14 amino acids. CDR3: CSVPVRASTDTQYF. CDR3 bases: TGCAGCGTCCCCGTGCGGGCCAGCACAGATACGCAGTATTTT.

The chain couples TRBV5-6 to TRBJ2-7, with 10 bases fitting TRBD1. The CDR3 is 13 amino acids. Germline values: CDR1 SGHDT, CDR2 YYEEEE. The ends lost 4 bases at V and 5 bases at J; junction bases unmatched: 3. CDR3 coding DNA: TGTGCCAGCAGCGTGACAGGGGGCAACGAGCAGTACTTC. This translates into CASSVTGGNEQYF.

In its sample, this clonotype was seen a few times. The chain carries TRBV2 and TRBJ2-4, with D possibly TRBD2 on 5 matching bases. The V end lost 3 bases, the J end lost 6 bases, and 15 bases lay between the germline ends. The CDR3 totals 15 residues. Germline CDR1 reads SNHLY; CDR2 reads FYNNEI. The CDR3 region has the DNA TGTGCCAGCAGTGACCCGGGCTCAGAGGGAAACATTCAGTACTTC. Translating gives CASSDPGSEGNIQYF. The variable domain in full, completed from reference TRBV2 and TRBJ2-4, reads EPEVTQTPSHQVTQMGQEVILRCVPISNHLYFYWYRQILGQKVEFLVSFYNNEISEKSEIFDDQFSVERPDGSNFTLKIRSTKLEDSAMYFCASSDPGSEGNIQYFGAGTRLSVL.

This clonotype appeared a few times. The chain has TRBV6-2 or TRBV6-3 and TRBJ2-5, with 11 bases identical to TRBD2. J gave up 3 bases and V 4 bases, and 7 bases lay outside the gene matches. This CDR3 is 16 amino acids long. Germline assignment: CDR1 MNHEY and CDR2 SVGEGT. The CDR3 spells CASSLTVLAGEETQYF. CDR3 in DNA: TGTGCCAGCAGTTTAACCGTACTAGCGGGGGAAGAGACCCAGTACTTC.

The chain couples TRBV20-1 to TRBJ1-1; D is uncertain. With 2 bases removed from V and 10 bases from J, the gap between germline ends came to 11 bases. Germline V gives CDR1 DFQATT, CDR2 SNEGSKA (reference sequence). This CDR3 spans 11 amino acids. The CDR3 loop reads CSARILKGAFF. CDR3 nucleotides: TGCAGTGCTAGAATCCTCAAGGGAGCTTTCTTT.

In DNA, the CDR3 is TGTGCCAGCAGCTTCAGATCGACCTCCTACGAGCAGTACTTC. Residues: CASSFRSTSYEQYF. The V call is TRBV11-1, the J call TRBJ2-7; D call uncertain. Germline V gene data show CDR1 as SGHAT and CDR2 as FQDESV (reference sequence). Between the trimmed V and J ends, which lost 3 bases and 0 bases, there was a span of 9 bases. The CDR3 loop spans 14 amino acids. The full variable domain, its missing parts supplied by reference TRBV11-1 and TRBJ2-7, is EAEVAQSPRYKITEKSQAVAFWCDPISGHATLYWYRQILGQGPELLVQFQDESVVDDSQLPKDRFSAERLKGVDSTLKIQPAELGDSAMYLCASSFRSTSYEQYFGPGTRLTVT.

The rearrangement uses TRBV3-1 and TRBJ2-7; 8 nucleotides match TRBD1. V shed 5 bases, J shed 3 bases, and the junction held 6 bases outside the gene matches. This CDR3 has 14 amino acids. Germline CDR1 and CDR2: LGHDT and YNNKEL (reference sequence). The CDR3 bases are TGTGCCAGCAGCACCCGACAGGGGTACTACGAGCAGTACTTC. It specifies CASSTRQGYYEQYF.

The chain is built from TRBV30 and TRBJ1-1; possible D gene TRBD1, 5 bases. Per the germline V gene, CDR1 is GTSNPN and CDR2 is SVGIG (reference sequence). CDR3 size: 13 residues. As DNA, the CDR3 is TGTGCTCGGAGTACAGGTCTAAATCTTGAAGCTTTCTTT. It codes for CARSTGLNLEAFF.

On this clonotype itself: A read error may be the cause here, since a much bigger clone is one base away. The CDR3 nucleotides are TGTGCCTGCAGCTTGGTTGGGTTTTCTAAAGAGACCCAGTACTTC. This translates into CACSLVGFSKETQYF. The rearrangement joins TRBV5-5 to TRBJ2-5, with unresolved D. There are 15 residues in the CDR3. Per the germline V gene, CDR1 is SGHKS and CDR2 is YYEKEE (reference sequence). Based on the CDR3 plus reference TRBV5-5 and TRBJ2-5, the full variable domain is DAGVTQSPTHLIKTRGQQVTLRCSPISGHKSVSWYQQVLGQGPQFIFQYYEKEERGRGNFPDRFSARQFPNYSSELNVNALLLGDSALYLCACSLVGFSKETQYFGPGTRLLVL.

This clonotype was seen more than once but under ten times. The gene calls are TRBV3-1 and TRBJ2-2; D is possibly TRBD2 (6 bases). There are 13 residues in the CDR3. With 8 bases removed from V and 6 bases from J, the gap between germline ends came to 13 bases. Germline CDR1 reads LGHDT; CDR2 reads YNNKEL (reference sequence). The DNA of the CDR3 is TGTGCCAGCGGCAGATTAGCGGCCGGGGAGCTGTTTTTT. This translates into CASGRLAAGELFF.

This clonotype has a handful of counts. The V gene is TRBV5-5, the J gene TRBJ2-7; no reliable D call. The ends were cut back, 1 base at V and 8 bases at J, with 7 bases in the middle. CDR3 length: 11 residues. CDR1 SGHKS and CDR2 YYEKEE come from the germline V gene (reference sequence). The CDR3 spells CASSLPEQQYF. The CDR3 bases are TGTGCCAGCAGCTTGCCGGAGCAGCAGTACTTC.